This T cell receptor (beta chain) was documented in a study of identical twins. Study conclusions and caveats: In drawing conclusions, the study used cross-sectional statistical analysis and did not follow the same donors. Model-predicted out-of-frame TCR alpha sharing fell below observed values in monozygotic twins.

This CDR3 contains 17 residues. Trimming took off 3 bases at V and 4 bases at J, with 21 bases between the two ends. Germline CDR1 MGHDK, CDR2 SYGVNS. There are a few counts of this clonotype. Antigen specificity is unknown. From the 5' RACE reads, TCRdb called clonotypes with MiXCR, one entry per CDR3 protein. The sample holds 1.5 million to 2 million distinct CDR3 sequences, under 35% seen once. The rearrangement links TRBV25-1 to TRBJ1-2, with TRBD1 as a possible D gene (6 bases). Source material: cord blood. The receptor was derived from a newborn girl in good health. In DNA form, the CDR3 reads TGTGCCAGCAGTGAGGCCGACAGGCTCGGGTTCTCCTATGGCTACACCTTC. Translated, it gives CASSEADRLGFSYGYTF.